Listed below are T cell receptor beta chains from one sample, sequenced in a study of cytomegalovirus exposure and HLA in healthy donors. Clones were read by immunoSEQ multiplex PCR, and TCRdb kept only the in-frame ones, dropping some. Among hundreds of thousands of clones, over 80% were seen once, and the ten largest hold 0.71%. The sample taken for sequencing was PBMCs. These receptors came from a boy between 2 and 10 years old in good health and CMV-seronegative. The CDR3 runs from the conserved cysteine through the conserved F or W. Expanded clones get a size class; other rows say once, few or many, or leave the size out.

V	J	size	CDR3
TRBV6-1	TRBJ1-5	-	CASSEMAAISNQPQHF
TRBV30	TRBJ1-4	-	CAWRRVSNEKLFF
TRBV25-1	TRBJ1-4	-	CASSERSRGHGNEKLFF
TRBV4-2	TRBJ2-6	-	CASSQDELTGDLSGANVLTF
TRBV7-2	TRBJ2-2	once	CASSSPSGGSTGELFF
TRBV15	TRBJ1-3	-	CATSAEAGSGNTIYF
TRBV9	TRBJ2-5	-	CASSSPLGEETQYF
TRBV7-3	TRBJ1-3	-	CARIPGRGRFGNTIYF
TRBV29-1	TRBJ2-3	-	CSVWDRGDTQYF
TRBV5-4	TRBJ2-5	-	CASSLAGTVEIQYF
TRBV5-1	TRBJ2-6	-	CASSPWDRGNGANVLTF
TRBV6-5	TRBJ1-1	-	CASSTTLGGATEAFF
TRBV30	TRBJ1-1	-	CAWLTGNINTEAFF
TRBV7-2	TRBJ1-5	-	CASSLAEGVLDNFGSQPQHF
TRBV10-3	TRBJ1-2	-	CAISAPGGRDYGYTF
TRBV7-6	TRBJ2-7	-	CASSLVSGQGAYFEQYF
TRBV21-1	TRBJ2-5	-	CASSKEARGIQETQYF
TRBV19	TRBJ2-7	-	CASSNGQGRYEQYF
TRBV2	TRBJ1-3	-	CASSRTGDSGNTIYF
TRBV11-2	TRBJ1-2	-	CASSLAVGWEHYGYTF
TRBV9	TRBJ1-2	-	CASSPGQGAYGYTF